Following are 19 T cell receptor beta chains from one sample sequenced in a study of cytomegalovirus exposure and HLA in healthy donors. PCR involved 60 Vbeta and 13 Jbeta primers. Profiled with immunoSEQ multiplex PCR; TCRdb holds only in-frame clones, not every one. The sample yields fewer than 200,000 clones, roughly two thirds seen once. The sample taken for sequencing was PBMCs. The receptor set was obtained from a woman under 30 in good health and CMV-seropositive.

This clone was seen a few times. This chain connects TRBV19 to TRBJ1-5; 7 nucleotides line up with TRBD1. The V segment lost 6 bases and the J segment 0 bases; nucleotides outside the gene matches: 5. From germline, CDR1 is LNHDA and CDR2 SQIVND (reference sequence). The CDR3 has 15 residues. CDR3 DNA: TGTGCCAGTAGAGGACAGGCTAATAGCAATCAGCCCCAGCATTTT. Protein sequence: CASRGQANSNQPQHF.

This chain joins TRBV4-2 and TRBJ1-2; D is uncertain. The CDR3 is 15 residues long. The germline gives CDR1 LGHNA, CDR2 YNFKEQ. Trimming took off 2 bases at V and 4 bases at J, with 14 bases between the two ends. CDR3 sequence (DNA): TGTGCCAGCAGCCAAAGCGGAGAAGTTGCCTATGGCTACACCTTC. Amino acids: CASSQSGEVAYGYTF.

V gene TRBV19 combines with J gene TRBJ2-1; possible D gene TRBD2, 5 bases. V was pared by 3 bases and J by 2 bases, with 8 bases between. Germline CDR1 LNHDA, CDR2 SQIVND (reference sequence). This CDR3 has 14 residues. The CDR3 sequence: CASSITGAYNEQFF. The CDR3 nucleotides are TGTGCCAGTAGTATCACCGGGGCCTACAATGAGCAGTTCTTC. Using reference TRBV19 and TRBJ2-1 for the parts outside the CDR3, the full variable domain is DGGITQSPKYLFRKEGQNVTLSCEQNLNHDAMYWYRQDPGQGLRLIYYSQIVNDFQKGDIAEGYSVSREKKESFPLTVTSAQKNPTAFYLCASSITGAYNEQFFGPGTRLTVL.

The chain is built from TRBV27 and TRBJ1-6; weak D call: TRBD1 (5 bases). The CDR3 runs to 14 residues. CDR1 MNHEY and CDR2 SMNVEV come from the germline V gene (reference sequence). V lost 3 bases, J lost 5 bases, and 8 bases lay in between. The CDR3 DNA reads TGTGCCAGCAGTTTCCAAGGGGATAATTCACCCCTCCACTTT. As protein: CASSFQGDNSPLHF.

The rearrangement links TRBV27 to TRBJ2-7, with D possibly matching TRBD1 (5 bases). Germline CDR1 reads MNHEY; CDR2 reads SMNVEV (reference sequence). The length of the CDR3 is 19 residues. V was clipped by 0 bases and J by 4 bases, with 25 bases between them. The chain's CDR3 is CASSLSSPQGMVQDYEQYF. CDR3 in DNA: TGTGCCAGCAGTTTATCCAGCCCTCAGGGTATGGTCCAGGATTACGAGCAGTACTTC.

The V gene is TRBV5-1, the J gene TRBJ2-7, with TRBD2 identical over 7 bases. This CDR3 contains 14 residues. V lost 7 bases to trimming and J lost 5 bases; unmatched junction nucleotides: 12. CDR1 is SGHRS and CDR2 is YFSETQ in the germline V gene. CDR3 DNA sequence: TGCGCCAGCGACCTGGGGGGGTCTGGGAACGAGCAGTACTTC. Translation gives CASDLGGSGNEQYF.

The CDR3 sequence: CASSHLSGGASYNEQFF. In DNA, the CDR3 is TGTGCCAGCAGCCACCTTAGCGGGGGGGCATCCTACAATGAGCAGTTCTTC. V is TRBV7-3 and J is TRBJ2-1; 11 bases fit TRBD2. The junction had 7 bases not matched to a gene; V was cut back by 5 bases and J by 1 base. The CDR3 is made up of 17 amino acids. CDR1 and CDR2 (germline): SGHTA, FQGTGA. Variable domain in full (rest from reference TRBV7-3 and TRBJ2-1): GAGVSQTPSNKVTEKGKYVELRCDPISGHTALYWYRQSLGQGPEFLIYFQGTGAADDSGLPNDRFFAVRPEGSVSTLKIQRTERGDSAVYLCASSHLSGGASYNEQFFGPGTRLTVL.

The chain combines TRBV7-2 with TRBJ2-5; TRBD1 matches at 7 bases. Germline V CDR1 and CDR2: SGHTA, FQGNSA. V gave up 5 bases and J gave up 5 bases; unmatched junction bases: 8. CDR3 size: 14 residues. The CDR3 bases are TGTGCCAGCAGCCAGGGACAGCTACTCGAGACCCAGTACTTC. The encoded protein is CASSQGQLLETQYF.

The V call is TRBV19, the J call TRBJ2-7, with D possibly matching TRBD1 (5 bases). In germline, CDR1 is LNHDA, CDR2 SQIVND (reference sequence). V was pared by 3 bases and J by 3 bases, with 12 bases between. The CDR3 loop spans 14 amino acids. In DNA form, the CDR3 reads TGTGCCAGTAGTATTTCAGGGCCCAACTACGAGCAGTACTTC. Translating gives CASSISGPNYEQYF.

DNA of the CDR3: TGTGCCAGCAGCTTAGACCCCCAGGTGGGAGGTCGGTTTGGCTCCTACGAGCAGTACTTC. Translating it yields CASSLDPQVGGRFGSYEQYF. The gene calls are TRBV11-2 and TRBJ2-7, with D perhaps matching TRBD2 (6 bases). CDR1 is SGHAT and CDR2 is FQNNGV in the germline V gene. The V end was cut by 0 bases, the J end by 0 bases, with 24 bases between. The CDR3 contains 20 residues.

This chain connects TRBV5-4 to TRBJ2-4; TRBD1 matches 11 bases. The V and J ends lost 3 bases and 9 bases, in that order; junction bases with no gene match: 8. CDR1 and CDR2 (germline): SGHNT, YYREEE (reference sequence). The CDR3 runs 15 residues. CDR3 bases: TGTGCCAGCAGCTCAGGGACAGGGGGATTAAGCATTCAGTACTTC. This gives the protein CASSSGTGGLSIQYF.

This clone was detected a few times. One end of the junction fails to match germline, which may point to a read error. The rearrangement links TRBV5-1 to TRBJ1-5; 9 nucleotides line up with TRBD1. CDR1 is SGHRS and CDR2 is YFSETQ in the germline V gene. The CDR3 has 15 residues. CDR3 sequence: CASSGTGGGEQPQHF. The CDR3 nucleotides are TGTGCCAGCAGCGGCACAGGGGGCGGAGAACAGCCCCAGCATTTT.

The chain carries TRBV6-1 and TRBJ2-3, with TRBD2 matching 12 bases. This CDR3 has 15 amino acids. Per the germline V gene, CDR1 is MNHNS and CDR2 is SASEGT. The J segment lost 5 bases and the V segment lost 3 bases, leaving 3 bases of the junction unmatched. The CDR3 DNA is TGTGCCAGCAGTGACACTAGCGGGGGGTTAGATACGCAGTATTTT. Encoded protein: CASSDTSGGLDTQYF.

The chain has TRBV7-2 and TRBJ1-6; TRBD1 matches at 8 bases. Trimming removed 2 bases from V and 5 bases from J; junction bases left unmatched: 11. The CDR3 runs to 18 residues. Germline V gene lookup returns CDR1 SGHTA and CDR2 FQGNSA. This CDR3 reads CASSLMTGARYHNSPLHF. CDR3 DNA sequence: TGTGCCAGCAGCTTAATGACAGGGGCAAGGTATCATAATTCACCCCTCCACTTT.

CDR3 nucleotides: TGTGCCAGCAGTGGACAGGGCTTATCGACCGGGGAGCTGTTTTTT. Translated, it gives CASSGQGLSTGELFF. This rearrangement joins TRBV6-5 to TRBJ2-2; 8 bases align to TRBD1. V gave up 5 bases and J gave up 5 bases; unmatched junction bases: 7. CDR3 length: 15 amino acids. From germline, CDR1 is MNHEY and CDR2 SVGAGI.

This chain connects TRBV18 to TRBJ2-7, with D possibly being TRBD1 (6 bases). V lost 6 bases to trimming and J lost 6 bases, with 12 bases between them. The CDR3 is made up of 12 amino acids. Germline CDR1 is KGHSH and CDR2 is LQKENI. CDR3 coding DNA: TGTGCCAGCTCTTATTTAGGGGGCGAGCAGTACTTC. Its protein is CASSYLGGEQYF.

This clone was recorded a few times. The rearrangement uses TRBV6-5 and TRBJ2-1; 8 bases are shared with TRBD2. The J segment lost 6 bases and the V segment lost 7 bases, leaving 11 bases of the junction unmatched. Germline loops: CDR1 MNHEY, CDR2 SVGAGI. This CDR3 contains 15 residues. The chain's CDR3 is CASTYRIAGSNEQFF. The CDR3 region has the DNA TGTGCCAGCACCTACAGGATAGCGGGGAGCAATGAGCAGTTCTTC.

This chain joins TRBV11-3 and TRBJ2-3; TRBD2 aligns across 7 bases. This CDR3 comprises 14 residues. J was trimmed by 2 bases and V by 5 bases; bases with no gene match: 4. Germline CDR1 SGHNT, CDR2 YENEEA. The chain's CDR3 is CASSPRDYTDTQYF. CDR3 bases: TGTGCCAGCAGCCCAAGGGACTACACAGATACGCAGTATTTT. Combining the CDR3 with reference TRBV11-3 and TRBJ2-3 gives the whole variable domain EAGVVQSPRYKIIEKKQPVAFWCNPISGHNTLYWYLQNLGQGPELLIRYENEEAVDDSQLPKDRFSAERLKGVDSTLKIQPAELGDSAVYLCASSPRDYTDTQYFGPGTRLTVL.

V gene TRBV9 combines with J gene TRBJ2-7, with D possibly TRBD2 on 6 matching bases. The CDR3 sequence is 13 residues long. Deletions cut 4 bases from V and 6 bases from J, with 14 bases between. Looked up from germline, CDR1 is SGDLS and CDR2 is YYNGEE. The CDR3 region has the DNA TGTGCCAGCAGCCCCCCGGGACTCTCCGAGCAGTACTTC. This codes for CASSPPGLSEQYF. Variable domain in full (rest from reference TRBV9 and TRBJ2-7): DSGVTQTPKHLITATGQRVTLRCSPRSGDLSVYWYQQSLDQGLQFLIQYYNGEERAKGNILERFSAQQFPDLHSELNLSSLELGDSALYFCASSPPGLSEQYFGPGTRLTVT.